This T cell receptor beta chain comes out of a study of blood T cell repertoires in COVID-19. Whole-study context: COVID-19 samples from acute and convalescent phases originated in the United States, Italy and Spain. In each case, the material was cDNA or gDNA derived from T cells, B-cell-depleted T cells, or PBMCs.

Original handling: Reference gene primer amplification yielded estimated nucleated cell counts. Generated by immunoSEQ multiplex PCR, the TCRdb table keeps only in-frame clones and is missing some. V and J calls and clone size are as listed in that table; D and trimming were resolved from the DNA. The profile shows about 190,000 clones, 78% of them singletons. In germline, CDR1 is LGHNA, CDR2 YNFKEQ. V shed 5 bases and J 0 bases; nucleotides not matched to a gene: 7. This CDR3 has 16 amino acids. The source of this sequence is a woman at least 80 years old with active or convalescent COVID-19. V is TRBV4-2 and J is TRBJ2-5; TRBD1 aligns across 9 bases. The sequenced material came from peripheral blood. As DNA, the CDR3 is TGTGCCAGCAGCGTAACCGGGACAGGGTACCAAGAGACCCAGTACTTC. Residues: CASSVTGTGYQETQYF.